This TCR beta chain was sequenced for a study of cytomegalovirus exposure and HLA in healthy donors. Findings and limits, study-wide: Other equally common chains were less clonally expanded than HLA-associated TCR beta chains, a later analysis showed. Researchers reported in a later analysis that a missense DCLRE1C variant was tied to TCR beta V- and J-gene trimming.

This clone was detected only a few times. Its antigen remains unidentified. The study ran its PCR with 60 Vbeta and 13 Jbeta primers. Here immunoSEQ multiplex PCR was the method, and the copy in TCRdb shows in-frame clones only, minus some. Of some 120,000 clones in the sample, 80% to 85% were seen once. CDR1 is SGHKS and CDR2 is YYEKEE in the germline V gene (reference sequence). Trimming took 1 base from V and 3 from J; bases not matched to a gene: 7. The CDR3 totals 16 residues. The rearrangement joins TRBV5-5 to TRBJ1-5, with TRBD1 matching over 7 bases. Sequencing was performed on PBMCs. The sequence derives from a human donor in good health. The CDR3, as DNA: TGTGCCAGCAGCTTGTTGTTCAGGGGGGTCAATCAGCCCCAGCATTTT. Its translation is CASSLLFRGVNQPQHF.